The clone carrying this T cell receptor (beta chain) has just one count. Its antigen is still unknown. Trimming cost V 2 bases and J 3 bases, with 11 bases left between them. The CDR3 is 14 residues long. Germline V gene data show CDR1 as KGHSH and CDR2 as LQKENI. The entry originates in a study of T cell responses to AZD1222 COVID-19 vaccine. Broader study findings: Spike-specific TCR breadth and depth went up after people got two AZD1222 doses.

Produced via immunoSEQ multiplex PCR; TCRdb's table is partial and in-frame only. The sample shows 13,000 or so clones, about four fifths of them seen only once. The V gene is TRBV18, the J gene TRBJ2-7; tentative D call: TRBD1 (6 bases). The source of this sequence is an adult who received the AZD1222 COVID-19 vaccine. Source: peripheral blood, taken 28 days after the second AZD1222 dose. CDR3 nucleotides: TGTGCCAGCTCACCAACTAGAGGGGGCTACGAGCAGTACTTC. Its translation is CASSPTRGGYEQYF.